The 18 T cell receptor beta chains below come from one sample, sequenced in a study of T cell repertoires in aging, cancer and after chemotherapy (dated by TCRdb to the late 2010s). The sequencing machine was an Illumina MiSeq. Using a mixed TRB-A/B primer pool, multiplex touch-down PCR amplified rearranged TRB sequences covering the V, D and J segments. TCRdb itself trimmed the public reads at Q25 with fastp, ran MiXCR and retained productive beta chains. Each entry is one CDR3 protein sequence, shown with its most common DNA and genes. This sample gives 3,000 or so distinct CDR3 sequences in total; around 45% of them show up just once. The ten largest clones take up roughly 34% of the sample. Genomic DNA extracted from peripheral blood, rather than sorted cells or RNA, was used as the source for amplification of TCR beta rearrangements. The sample comprised blood. Receptor source: a human donor with a blood cancer.

This sequence joins TRBV20-1 and TRBJ1-6; D uncertain. CDR1 is DFQATT, CDR2 SNEGSKA, per germline (reference sequence). V dropped 1 base and J dropped 5 bases, with 9 bases sitting between them. The length of the CDR3 is 14 residues. As DNA, the CDR3 is TGCAGTGCTAGAGTGGGGAGCAATAATTCACCCCTCCACTTT. Residues: CSARVGSNNSPLHF.

This clonotype was found a few times. The chain uses TRBV29-1 and TRBJ2-7; no reliable D call. The V gene's germline CDR1 is SQVTM and CDR2 ANQGSEA. The CDR3 totals 13 residues. Deletions cut 2 bases from V and 3 bases from J, with 11 bases between. The CDR3 coding sequence is TGCAGCGTTGAAAGGGCGGCCAGCTACGAGCAGTACTTC. It encodes CSVERAASYEQYF.

The chain uses TRBV21-1 and TRBJ2-4; the listed D gene, TRBD1, was not tested against the DNA. TRBV21-1 is shown as a pseudogene. The CDR3 runs 16 residues. CDR3 sequence: CASSKAGTGDKNIQYF. The CDR3 nucleotides read TGTGCCAGCAGCAAAGCAGGAACCGGGGACAAAAACATTCAGTACTTC.

The V and J genes are TRBV5-1 and TRBJ1-2; 7 bases agree with TRBD1. Germline CDR1 SGHRS, CDR2 YFSETQ. The CDR3 runs to 14 residues. The junction had 1 base not matched to a gene; V was cut back by 2 bases and J by 0 bases. The DNA of the CDR3 is TGCGCCAGCAGCTTCGGGACAGCTAACTATGGCTACACCTTC. Amino acid sequence: CASSFGTANYGYTF.

J is TRBJ2-3 and V is TRBV18; tentative D call: TRBD2 (6 bases). CDR1 is KGHSH and CDR2 is LQKENI in the germline V gene. This CDR3 has 16 residues. V shed 1 base and J shed 0 bases, with 11 bases lying between them. In DNA form, the CDR3 reads TGTGCCAGCTCACCACGGGCGGGGATAAGCACAGATACGCAGTATTTT. Translating it yields CASSPRAGISTDTQYF.

V and J are TRBV5-1 and TRBJ2-1; tentatively, D is TRBD2 (7 bases). Trimming removed 4 bases at V and 0 bases at J, with 14 bases between. Per the germline V gene, CDR1 is SGHRS and CDR2 is YFSETQ. There are 16 residues in the CDR3. The CDR3 loop reads CASSVAGDTSYNEQFF. The CDR3 coding sequence is TGCGCCAGCAGCGTTGCGGGGGACACCTCCTACAATGAGCAGTTCTTC.

In this sample, this clonotype turned up a few times. This chain connects TRBV29-1 to TRBJ2-3, with 10 bases matching TRBD1. Germline lookup yields CDR1 SQVTM and CDR2 ANQGSEA. Trimming at V came to 1 base and at J to 1 base, leaving 2 bases not matched to a gene. This CDR3 contains 15 residues. This CDR3 reads CSVEGGQGGTDTQYF. The CDR3, as DNA: TGCAGCGTTGAAGGAGGACAGGGGGGCACAGATACGCAGTATTTT.

This clonotype was counted a single time. The chain uses TRBV5-4 and TRBJ2-1; TRBD1 or TRBD2 may be the D gene (5 bases each). This CDR3 has 16 amino acids. V lost 4 bases and J 8 bases, leaving 22 bases between the germline ends. Germline assignment: CDR1 SGHNT and CDR2 YYREEE (reference sequence). Here the CDR3 DNA reads TGTGCCAGCAGCAGTATTGAGGGGCGATTTATGGATGAGCAGTTCTTC. This sequence encodes CASSSIEGRFMDEQFF. Full variable domain (missing parts from reference TRBV5-4 and TRBJ2-1): ETGVTQSPTHLIKTRGQQVTLRCSSQSGHNTVSWYQQALGQGPQFIFQYYREEENGRGNFPPRFSGLQFPNYSSELNVNALELDDSALYLCASSSIEGRFMDEQFFGPGTRLTVL.

V gene TRBV5-1 combines with J gene TRBJ2-7; TRBD1 aligns across 10 bases. CDR1 and CDR2 from the germline V gene are SGHRS and YFSETQ. The J segment lost 5 bases and the V segment lost 4 bases, leaving 9 bases of the junction unmatched. CDR3 length: 15 residues. The CDR3 is CASSPGDRGFHEQYF. CDR3 nucleotides: TGCGCCAGCAGCCCGGGGGACAGGGGATTCCACGAGCAGTACTTC.

The J gene is TRBJ2-7, the V gene TRBV7-6; 7 bases are a match to TRBD2. Germline V CDR1 and CDR2: SGHVS, FNYEAQ. The junction had 12 bases not matched to a gene; V was cut back by 4 bases and J by 3 bases. The CDR3 contains 16 residues. The CDR3 is CASSSGFVAGGYEQYF. The DNA of the CDR3 is TGTGCCAGCAGCTCTGGTTTCGTAGCGGGCGGCTACGAGCAGTACTTC.

In its sample, this clonotype was seen a few times. V gene TRBV6-6 combines with J gene TRBJ2-1; D not resolved. The V end was cut by 2 bases, the J end by 4 bases, with 12 bases between. CDR1 and CDR2 (germline): MNHNY, SVGAGI (reference sequence). CDR3 length: 15 residues. The CDR3 sequence is CASSYGARSYNEQFF. The CDR3 DNA reads as TGTGCCAGCAGTTACGGAGCTAGATCTTACAATGAGCAGTTCTTC.

The V and J genes are TRBV7-2 and TRBJ2-3; D possibly corresponds to TRBD2 (7 bases). This CDR3 contains 15 residues. Germline V gene lookup returns CDR1 SGHTA and CDR2 FQGNSA. Between the trimmed V and J ends, which lost 4 bases and 7 bases, there was a span of 18 bases. The chain's CDR3 is CASSSWAGAVNTQYF. CDR3 DNA: TGTGCCAGCAGCTCCTGGGCGGGGGCGGTGAATACGCAGTATTTT.

V and J are TRBV10-3 and TRBJ1-1; D not certain. V lost 3 bases and J 0 bases, leaving 8 bases between the germline ends. From germline, CDR1 is ENHRY and CDR2 SYGVKD. CDR3 length: 14 amino acids. The CDR3 region is CAISEENLNTEAFF. The CDR3 nucleotides are TGTGCCATCAGTGAAGAGAATCTGAACACTGAAGCTTTCTTT.

This clonotype was observed a few times. This chain uses TRBV5-6 with TRBJ2-5; D remains unclear. The CDR3 is 13 residues long. In germline, CDR1 is SGHDT, CDR2 YYEEEE. The V gene lost 0 bases and the J gene lost 2 bases, with 5 bases spanning the gap. CDR3 region: CASSLGGQETQYF. The DNA of the CDR3 is TGTGCCAGCAGCTTGGGGGGTCAAGAGACCCAGTACTTC.

The chain carries TRBV30 and TRBJ1-5; 8 nucleotides align to TRBD1. Germline V gene sequence: CDR1 GTSNPN, CDR2 SVGIG (reference sequence). The CDR3 has 14 residues. With V trimmed by 5 bases and J by 6 bases, 9 bases remained unmatched. For the CDR3, the DNA is TGTGCCTGGGGGCAGGGGGCCCGGGGTCAGCCCCAGCATTTT. Amino acids: CAWGQGARGQPQHF.

The rearrangement joins TRBV14 to TRBJ2-1; D is uncertain. The germline V gene has CDR1 SGHDN and CDR2 FVKESK. This CDR3 has 12 residues. Trimming removed 3 bases from V and 12 bases from J, with 12 bases in between. The CDR3 here is CASSHWPDSQFF. The CDR3 coding sequence is TGTGCCAGCAGCCATTGGCCCGATTCGCAGTTCTTC.

The sample holds a few counts of this clonotype. The rearrangement links TRBV5-4 to TRBJ2-5; D may be TRBD1 or TRBD2 (5 bases each). Trimming pared 4 bases from V and 2 bases from J, leaving 9 bases between. The CDR3 runs to 13 residues. CDR1 and CDR2 (germline): SGHNT, YYREEE (reference sequence). Here the CDR3 reads CASSPGGQETQYF. The CDR3 DNA reads as TGTGCCAGCAGCCCTGGGGGTCAAGAGACCCAGTACTTC.

The chain employs TRBV12-3 or TRBV12-4 and TRBJ2-7; tentatively, D is TRBD1 (6 bases). Trimming pared 2 bases from V and 8 bases from J, leaving 13 bases between. The CDR3 is made up of 13 amino acids. The CDR3 sequence: CASSLRDTGQQYF. CDR3 in DNA: TGTGCCAGCAGTTTAAGGGACACCGGACAGCAGTACTTC.